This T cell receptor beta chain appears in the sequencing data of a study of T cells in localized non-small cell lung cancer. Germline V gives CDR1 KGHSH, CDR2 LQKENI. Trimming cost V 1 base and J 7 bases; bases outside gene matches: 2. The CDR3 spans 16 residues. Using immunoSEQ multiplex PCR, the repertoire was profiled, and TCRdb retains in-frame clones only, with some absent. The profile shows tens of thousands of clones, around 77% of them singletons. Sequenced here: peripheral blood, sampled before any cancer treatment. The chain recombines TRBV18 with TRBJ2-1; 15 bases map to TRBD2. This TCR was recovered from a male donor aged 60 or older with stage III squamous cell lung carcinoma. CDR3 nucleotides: TGTGCCAGCTCACCACGGACTAGCGGGAGGGGGAATGAGCAGTTCTTC. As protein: CASSPRTSGRGNEQFF.